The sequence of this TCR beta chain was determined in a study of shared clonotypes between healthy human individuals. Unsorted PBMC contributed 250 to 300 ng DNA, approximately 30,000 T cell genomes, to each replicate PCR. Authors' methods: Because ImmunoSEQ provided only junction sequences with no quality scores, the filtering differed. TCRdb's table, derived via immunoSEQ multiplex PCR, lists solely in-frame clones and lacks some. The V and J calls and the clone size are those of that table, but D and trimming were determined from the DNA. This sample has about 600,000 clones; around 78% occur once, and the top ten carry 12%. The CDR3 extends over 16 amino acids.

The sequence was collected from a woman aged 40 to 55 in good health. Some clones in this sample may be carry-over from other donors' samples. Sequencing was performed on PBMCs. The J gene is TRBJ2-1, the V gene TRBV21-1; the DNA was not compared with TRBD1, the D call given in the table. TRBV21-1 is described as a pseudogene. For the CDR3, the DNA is TGTGCCAGCCGTACTATGACAGGGGGAGGGGGAGATGAGCAGTTCTTC. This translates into CASRTMTGGGGDEQFF.